This T cell receptor (beta chain) is from a study of blood T cell repertoires in COVID-19. Germline trimming cut 5 bases from V and 4 bases from J; bases unmatched to any gene: 9. There are 16 residues in the CDR3. Germline loops: CDR1 LNHDA, CDR2 SQIVND (reference sequence). Measured with immunoSEQ multiplex PCR; TCRdb has only the in-frame clones, and not every one. The profile shows about 200,000 clones, 83% of them singletons. The source of this sequence is a woman in her thirties or forties with active or convalescent COVID-19. Sequencing was carried out using peripheral blood. This chain joins TRBV19 and TRBJ1-2; the match to TRBD1 covers 11 bases. The CDR3 DNA reads as TGTGCCAGTAGTGGACAGGGGGCCGCTTTAACCTATGGCTACACCTTC. It codes for CASSGQGAALTYGYTF.